Listed here are 23 T cell receptor beta chains from one sample, sequenced in a study of Ad26.COV2.S vaccination and SARS-CoV-2 variants. Treatment given: about 20 received Ad26.COV2.S at low or high dose, single or two shots; about five received placebo; per-sample allocation not given. Each sample was drawn 63 days after the first injection (of vaccine or placebo). The table came from immunoSEQ multiplex PCR; TCRdb's copy has only in-frame clones and leaves some out. The sample has about 480,000 clones, around 85% seen once. The input for sequencing was peripheral blood, taken in a trial of Ad26.COV2.S vaccine versus placebo. These receptors all come from a person between 18 and 59 years old who received the Ad26.COV2.S COVID-19 vaccine or a placebo.

The chain employs TRBV15 and TRBJ1-5; the D gene is possibly TRBD1 (5 bases). The CDR3 length is 16 residues. V lost 0 bases, J lost 6 bases, and 15 bases lay in between. CDR1 LNHNV and CDR2 YYDKDF come from the germline V gene (reference sequence). The CDR3 loop is CATSRDRGTESQPQHF. CDR3 nucleotides: TGTGCCACCAGCAGAGATAGGGGAACAGAATCTCAGCCCCAGCATTTT.

The chain has TRBV2 and TRBJ1-2, with TRBD1 identical over 7 bases. V lost 4 bases and J lost 8; bases outside the gene matches: 10. CDR1 SNHLY and CDR2 FYNNEI come from the germline V gene. This CDR3 spans 14 amino acids. In DNA form, the CDR3 reads TGTGCCAGCAGTGCCAGACAGGGACCCGGGGGCTACACCTTC. This sequence encodes CASSARQGPGGYTF.

The rearrangement joins TRBV19 to TRBJ2-7; weak D call: TRBD1 (5 bases). CDR1 LNHDA and CDR2 SQIVND come from the germline V gene (reference sequence). The V end was cut by 3 bases, the J end by 5 bases, with 11 bases between. This CDR3 is 13 amino acids long. The CDR3 region has the DNA TGTGCCAGTAGTATTCAGGGTCTCCACGAGCAGTACTTC. Protein sequence: CASSIQGLHEQYF.

The chain joins TRBV19 to TRBJ2-2; D call uncertain. The CDR3 spans 14 residues. CDR1 is LNHDA and CDR2 is SQIVND in the germline V gene (reference sequence). Trimming stripped 4 bases from V and 8 bases from J, with 14 bases between. For the CDR3, the DNA is TGTGCCAGTAGTAACGTGGGGATTTCGGGGGAGCTGTTTTTT. It is translated as CASSNVGISGELFF.

The J gene is TRBJ2-7, the V gene TRBV4-1; 7 positions match TRBD1. The V and J ends lost 0 bases and 0 bases, in that order; junction bases with no gene match: 8. In germline, CDR1 is MGHRA, CDR2 YSYEKL. The CDR3 covers 17 residues. CDR3 bases: TGCGCCAGCAGCCAAGAAGAACAGGGGTTGAGCTCCTACGAGCAGTACTTC. Translation: CASSQEEQGLSSYEQYF.

The chain is built from TRBV7-2 and TRBJ1-3; D call uncertain. Looked up from germline, CDR1 is SGHTA and CDR2 is FQGNSA. The CDR3 has 14 residues. The V gene lost 4 bases and the J gene lost 6 bases, with 13 bases spanning the gap. The CDR3: CASSSPRQLNTIYF. In DNA form, the CDR3 reads TGTGCCAGCAGCTCCCCCCGGCAGCTAAACACCATATATTTT.

The V and J genes are TRBV6-5 and TRBJ1-2; D gene uncertain. The germline CDR1 and CDR2 sequences are MNHEY and SVGAGI. The CDR3 is 14 residues long. Trimming cost V 8 bases and J 4 bases, with 17 bases left between them. The CDR3, as DNA: TGTGCCAGCGGGAGAAAGGGTGGAGCCTATGGCTACACCTTC. This translates into CASGRKGGAYGYTF.

V and J are TRBV29-1 and TRBJ2-3; no clear D. The CDR3 extends over 10 amino acids. V dropped 7 bases and J dropped 8 bases, with 10 bases sitting between them. CDR1 SQVTM and CDR2 ANQGSEA come from the germline V gene. The CDR3 reads CSAGPGTQYF. CDR3 nucleotides: TGCAGCGCCGGCCCCGGTACGCAGTATTTT.

The J gene is TRBJ2-5, the V gene TRBV7-9; 10 bases map to TRBD2. CDR3 size: 16 residues. The junction had 6 bases not matched to a gene; V was cut back by 1 base and J by 4 bases. Germline CDR1 and CDR2: SEHNR and FQNEAQ (reference sequence). CDR3 nucleotide sequence: TGTGCCAGCAGCTTAGGGCAGCGGGAGGGCGTAGAGACCCAGTACTTC. Protein sequence: CASSLGQREGVETQYF.

V usage is TRBV7-9 and J usage is TRBJ2-7, with D hard to call. This CDR3 comprises 11 residues. Germline loops: CDR1 SEHNR, CDR2 FQNEAQ (reference sequence). The V gene lost 4 bases and the J gene lost 7 bases, with 8 bases spanning the gap. The CDR3 DNA sequence: TGTGCCAGCAGCTCGATCGGGGAGCAGTACTTC. Its protein is CASSSIGEQYF.

V and J are TRBV24-1 and TRBJ2-3; D is unclear. Trimming left V 5 bases short and J 0 bases short, with 17 bases between. The CDR3 is 17 amino acids. The germline gives CDR1 KGHDR, CDR2 SFDVKD. DNA for the CDR3: TGTGCCACCAGTGCCCTTGGGCTCCTGGGTAGCACAGATACGCAGTATTTT. Translating gives CATSALGLLGSTDTQYF.

This chain connects TRBV15 to TRBJ2-2, with D hard to call. The V end was cut by 2 bases, the J end by 5 bases, with 6 bases between. This CDR3 contains 13 residues. Germline assignment: CDR1 LNHNV and CDR2 YYDKDF (reference sequence). The CDR3 loop reads CATSRPWTGELFF. CDR3 in DNA: TGTGCCACCAGCAGACCATGGACCGGGGAGCTGTTTTTT.

This chain links TRBV5-1 with TRBJ2-7, with 11 positions matching TRBD1. The CDR3 extends over 17 amino acids. The germline V gene encodes CDR1 SGHRS and CDR2 YFSETQ. V was clipped by 4 bases and J by 4 bases; unmatched bases: 13. CDR3 coding DNA: TGCGCCAGCAGCCAGACCCCCCCGGACAGGGGGCGGTACGAGCAGTACTTC. It codes for CASSQTPPDRGRYEQYF.

The rearrangement links TRBV7-9 to TRBJ2-7; possibly TRBD1 for D (6 bases). V lost 3 bases, J lost 3 bases, and 12 bases lay in between. CDR3 length equals 14 residues. The germline V gene has CDR1 SEHNR and CDR2 FQNEAQ (reference sequence). The CDR3 loop reads CASSFGGADYEQYF. CDR3 DNA: TGTGCCAGCAGCTTTGGGGGCGCCGACTACGAGCAGTACTTC.

This rearrangement joins TRBV27 to TRBJ2-7; 14 bases line up with TRBD2. Per the germline V gene, CDR1 is MNHEY and CDR2 is SMNVEV (reference sequence). The trim removed 5 bases at V and 2 bases at J, leaving 5 bases unmatched. The CDR3 is 16 amino acids. The DNA of the CDR3 is TGTGCCAGCAGTGGACTAGCGGGAGGTGGCCCCTACGAGCAGTACTTC. Translated: CASSGLAGGGPYEQYF.

The chain uses TRBV27 and TRBJ1-4, with 10 bases matching TRBD1. CDR3 length equals 15 residues. Trimming took 3 bases from V and 7 from J; bases not matched to a gene: 5. Germline V gene sequence: CDR1 MNHEY, CDR2 SMNVEV (reference sequence). CDR3 DNA sequence: TGTGCCAGCAGTTTGACCGGGACAGGGGTTGAAAAACTGTTTTTT. Protein: CASSLTGTGVEKLFF. The full variable domain, rest sourced from reference TRBV27 and TRBJ1-4, is EAQVTQNPRYLITVTGKKLTVTCSQNMNHEYMSWYRQDPGLGLRQIYYSMNVEVTDKGDVPEGYKVSRKEKRNFPLILESPSPNQTSLYFCASSLTGTGVEKLFFGSGTQLSVL.

The chain uses TRBV7-9 and TRBJ2-7; TRBD1 matches 12 bases. The CDR3 runs 15 residues. The germline gives CDR1 SEHNR, CDR2 FQNEAQ (reference sequence). The J segment lost 4 bases and the V segment lost 2 bases, leaving 3 bases of the junction unmatched. In nucleotides, the CDR3 is TGTGCCAGCAGCTTACTGGGACAGGGGGCTTACGAGCAGTACTTC. Residues: CASSLLGQGAYEQYF.

The chain uses TRBV5-1 and TRBJ2-2; D remains unclear. CDR3 size: 12 residues. From germline, CDR1 is SGHRS and CDR2 YFSETQ. V lost 5 bases and J lost 8, with 10 bases in between. CDR3 coding DNA: TGCGCCAGCAGTCCCCCTGGGGGGGAGCTGTTTTTT. The encoded protein is CASSPPGGELFF.

This chain links TRBV5-1 with TRBJ2-1, with 15 bases matching TRBD2. The CDR3 loop spans 16 amino acids. CDR1 is SGHRS, CDR2 YFSETQ, per germline. Trimming at V came to 3 bases and at J to 7 bases, leaving 5 bases not matched to a gene. The CDR3 region has the DNA TGCGCCAGCAGCTGGGGACTAGCGGGGGGAGCTAATGAGCAGTTCTTC. Amino acid sequence: CASSWGLAGGANEQFF.

This clone was seen a handful of times. This chain links TRBV13 with TRBJ2-5; 8 bases align to TRBD2. With 5 bases clipped from V and 3 bases from J, the junction kept 8 bases outside the gene matches. This CDR3 is built from 15 residues. CDR1 is PRHDT, CDR2 FYEKMQ, per germline (reference sequence). The DNA for the CDR3 is TGTGCCAGCAGCCGCAACGGGGGGGTGGAAGAGACCCAGTACTTC. Protein: CASSRNGGVEETQYF.

As to this clone: One end of the junction is discordant with germline, which a read error may explain. This chain joins TRBV30 and TRBJ2-7; D gene unclear. CDR3 length: 13 amino acids. Germline-derived CDR1 and CDR2 are GTSNPN and SVGIG (reference sequence). CDR3 DNA sequence: TGTGCCTGGACTCTTGGACCCTACTACGGGCAGTACTTC. The encoded protein is CAWTLGPYYGQYF.

This chain uses TRBV3-1 (or the pseudogene TRBV3-2) with TRBJ2-7; no definite D call. This CDR3 contains 11 residues. V lost 4 bases to trimming and J lost 7 bases, with 8 bases between them. Germline lookup yields CDR1 LGHDT and CDR2 YNNKEL (reference sequence). The DNA for the CDR3 is TGTGCCAGCAGCCCCAGTGTGGAGCAGTACTTC. As protein: CASSPSVEQYF.

CDR3 region: CASSLAGRSYEQYF. CDR3 nucleotide sequence: TGCGCCAGCAGCTTGGCGGGGCGCTCCTACGAGCAGTACTTC. V and J are TRBV5-1 and TRBJ2-7; D is perhaps TRBD1 or TRBD2 (5 bases each). V lost 0 bases, J lost 0 bases, and 7 bases lay in between. This CDR3 is 14 amino acids long. The germline V gene has CDR1 SGHRS and CDR2 YFSETQ.